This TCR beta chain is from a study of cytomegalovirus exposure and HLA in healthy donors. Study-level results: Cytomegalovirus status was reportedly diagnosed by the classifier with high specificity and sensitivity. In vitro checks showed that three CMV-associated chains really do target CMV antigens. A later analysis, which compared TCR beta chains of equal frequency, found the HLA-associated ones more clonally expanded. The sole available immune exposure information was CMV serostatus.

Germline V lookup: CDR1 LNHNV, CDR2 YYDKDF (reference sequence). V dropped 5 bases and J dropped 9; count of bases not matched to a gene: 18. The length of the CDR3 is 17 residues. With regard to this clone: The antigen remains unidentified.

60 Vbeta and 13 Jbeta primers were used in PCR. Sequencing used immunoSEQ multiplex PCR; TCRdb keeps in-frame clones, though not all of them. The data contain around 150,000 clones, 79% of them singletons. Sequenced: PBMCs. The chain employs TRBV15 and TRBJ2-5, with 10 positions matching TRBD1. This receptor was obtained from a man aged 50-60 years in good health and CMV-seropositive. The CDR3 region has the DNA TGTGCCACCAGCTCCCCCGGGACAGGGGCTCCTCAAGCGGCCCAGTACTTC. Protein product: CATSSPGTGAPQAAQYF.